The clone carrying this T cell receptor beta chain turned up a few times. No antigen is known for it. The sample comes from a study of T cells in Graves' hyperthyroidism and ophthalmopathy. The overall study: Before treatment of any kind, peripheral blood was taken at initial diagnosis. Study conclusions and caveats: Blood samples included most of the expanded thyroid clonotypes exceeding 0.001.

The CDR3 is 13 residues long. V was pared by 0 bases and J by 7 bases, with 8 bases between. Per the germline V gene, CDR1 is ENHRY and CDR2 is SYGVKD. The study excluded patients with uncontrolled infection, other autoimmune disease, pregnancy or lactation. For the diagnoses, clinical symptoms, serum thyroxine and TRAb, thyroid ultrasound and orbital computed tomography were used. TCR beta CDR3 sequences were amplified from RNA transcripts. First-round RT-PCR of the TCR CDR3 relied on the HTBI primer set. TCRdb redid the calling of the multiplex PCR reads with MiXCR, one entry per CDR3 protein. Of roughly 600,000 distinct CDR3 sequences listed, approximately 14% are singletons.

The sequence was obtained from a woman between 50 and 59 years old with Graves' ophthalmopathy. Sequenced material: blood. This rearrangement joins TRBV10-3 to TRBJ2-3; no clear D gene. CDR3 DNA sequence: TGTGCCATCAGTGAGTCGAGAACCTATACGCAGTATTTT. Translating gives CAISESRTYTQYF.